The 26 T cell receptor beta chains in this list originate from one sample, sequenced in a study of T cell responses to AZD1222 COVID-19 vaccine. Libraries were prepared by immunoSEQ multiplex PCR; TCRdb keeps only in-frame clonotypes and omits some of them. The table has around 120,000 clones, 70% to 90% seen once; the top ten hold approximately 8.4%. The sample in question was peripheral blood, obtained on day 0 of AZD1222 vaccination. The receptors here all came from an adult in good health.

The CDR3 DNA is TGTGCCAGCAGCCTATTCGGGGGGGGGAACAATGAGCAGTTCTTC. Its translation is CASSLFGGGNNEQFF. This chain uses TRBV4-2 with TRBJ2-1; 8 bases map to TRBD2. CDR3 length: 15 residues. Germline V gene lookup returns CDR1 LGHNA and CDR2 YNFKEQ. V lost 4 bases and J lost 5; bases outside the gene matches: 7.

CDR3 sequence: CVAESLAGSTDTQYF. The CDR3 DNA follows: TGTGTCGCAGAATCCTTAGCGGGGAGCACAGATACGCAGTATTTT. The chain carries TRBV21-1 and TRBJ2-3; the table gives TRBD2 as D, unverified against the DNA. TRBV21-1 counts as a pseudogene. This CDR3 contains 15 residues.

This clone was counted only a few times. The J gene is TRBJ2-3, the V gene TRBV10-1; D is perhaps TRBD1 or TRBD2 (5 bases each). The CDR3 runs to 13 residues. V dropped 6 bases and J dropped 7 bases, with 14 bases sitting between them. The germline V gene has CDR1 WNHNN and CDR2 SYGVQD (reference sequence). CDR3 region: CASSPGTGHTQYF. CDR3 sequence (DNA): TGCGCCAGCAGCCCCGGAACGGGGCATACGCAGTATTTT.

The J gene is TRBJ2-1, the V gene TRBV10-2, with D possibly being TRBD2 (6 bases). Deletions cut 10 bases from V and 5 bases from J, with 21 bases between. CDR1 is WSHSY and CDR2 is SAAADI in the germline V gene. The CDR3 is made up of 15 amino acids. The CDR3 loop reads CATHQRDSGDNEQFF. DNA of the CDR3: TGCGCCACCCACCAAAGGGACTCCGGAGACAATGAGCAGTTCTTC.

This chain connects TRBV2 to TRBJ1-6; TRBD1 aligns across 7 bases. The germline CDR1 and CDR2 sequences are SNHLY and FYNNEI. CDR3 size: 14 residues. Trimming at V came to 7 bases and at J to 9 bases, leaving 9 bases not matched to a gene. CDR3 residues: CASNPRGAGSPLHF. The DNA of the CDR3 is TGTGCCAGCAACCCCAGGGGGGCCGGTTCACCCCTCCACTTT.

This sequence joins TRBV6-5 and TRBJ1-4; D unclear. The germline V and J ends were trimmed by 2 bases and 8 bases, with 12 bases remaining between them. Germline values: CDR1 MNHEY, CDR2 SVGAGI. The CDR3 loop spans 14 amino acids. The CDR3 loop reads CASSYLGREEKLFF. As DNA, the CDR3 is TGTGCCAGCAGTTACCTGGGGAGGGAAGAAAAACTGTTTTTT.

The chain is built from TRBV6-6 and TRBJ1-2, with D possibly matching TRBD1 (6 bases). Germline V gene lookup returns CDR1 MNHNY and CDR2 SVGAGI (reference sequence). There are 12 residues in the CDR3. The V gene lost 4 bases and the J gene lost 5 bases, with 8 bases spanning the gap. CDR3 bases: TGTGCCAGCAGTTTCGGACAGTATGGCTACACCTTC. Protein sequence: CASSFGQYGYTF.

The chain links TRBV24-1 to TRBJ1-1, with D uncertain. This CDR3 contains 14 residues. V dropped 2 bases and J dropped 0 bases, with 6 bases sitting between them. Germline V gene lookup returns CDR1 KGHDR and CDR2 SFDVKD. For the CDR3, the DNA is TGTGCCACCAGTGATTCCCGTATGAACACTGAAGCTTTCTTT. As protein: CATSDSRMNTEAFF.

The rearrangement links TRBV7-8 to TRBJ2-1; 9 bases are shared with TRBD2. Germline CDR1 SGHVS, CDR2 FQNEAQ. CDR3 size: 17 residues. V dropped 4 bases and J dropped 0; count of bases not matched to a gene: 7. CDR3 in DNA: TGTGCCAGCAGCTCCGAACTAGCGGGCCTCTCCTACAATGAGCAGTTCTTC. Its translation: CASSSELAGLSYNEQFF.

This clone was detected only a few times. CDR3 region: CSASMGQGVLSNQPQHF. The CDR3 nucleotides are TGCAGTGCTAGTATGGGACAGGGGGTGCTTAGCAATCAGCCCCAGCATTTT. The rearrangement joins TRBV20-1 to TRBJ1-5; 11 bases map to TRBD1. With V trimmed by 3 bases and J by 0 bases, 7 bases remained unmatched. Germline CDR1 and CDR2: DFQATT and SNEGSKA (reference sequence). The CDR3 is 17 residues long.

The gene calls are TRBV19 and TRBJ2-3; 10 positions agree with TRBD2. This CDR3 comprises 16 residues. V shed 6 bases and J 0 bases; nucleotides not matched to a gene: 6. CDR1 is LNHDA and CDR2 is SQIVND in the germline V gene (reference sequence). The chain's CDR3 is CASRKRAGGSTDTQYF. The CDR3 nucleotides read TGTGCCAGTAGGAAGAGAGCGGGGGGGAGCACAGATACGCAGTATTTT.

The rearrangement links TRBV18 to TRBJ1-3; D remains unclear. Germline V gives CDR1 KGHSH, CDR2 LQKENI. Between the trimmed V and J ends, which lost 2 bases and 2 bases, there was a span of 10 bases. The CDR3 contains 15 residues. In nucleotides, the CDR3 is TGTGCCAGCTCACCAATGCTTCGACCTGGAAACACCATATATTTT. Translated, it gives CASSPMLRPGNTIYF.

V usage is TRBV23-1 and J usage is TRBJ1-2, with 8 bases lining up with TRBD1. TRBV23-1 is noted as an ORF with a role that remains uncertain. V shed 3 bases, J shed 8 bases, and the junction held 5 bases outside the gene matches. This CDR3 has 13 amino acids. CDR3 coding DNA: TGCGCCAGCAGTCAGGGGACAGGCAGCGGCTACACCTTC. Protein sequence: CASSQGTGSGYTF.

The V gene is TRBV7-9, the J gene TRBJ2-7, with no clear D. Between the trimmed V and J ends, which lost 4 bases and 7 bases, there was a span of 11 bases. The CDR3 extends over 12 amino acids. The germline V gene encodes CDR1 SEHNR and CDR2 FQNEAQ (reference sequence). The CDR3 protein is CASSSGSEEQYF. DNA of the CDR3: TGTGCCAGCAGCTCTGGTTCGGAGGAGCAGTACTTC.

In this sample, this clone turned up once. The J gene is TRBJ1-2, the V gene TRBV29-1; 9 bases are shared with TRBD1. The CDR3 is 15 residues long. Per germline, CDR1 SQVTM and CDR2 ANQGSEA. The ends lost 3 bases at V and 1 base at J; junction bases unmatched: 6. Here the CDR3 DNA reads TGCAGCGTTGAGGGACAGGGAGGGTTTAACTATGGCTACACCTTC. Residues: CSVEGQGGFNYGYTF.

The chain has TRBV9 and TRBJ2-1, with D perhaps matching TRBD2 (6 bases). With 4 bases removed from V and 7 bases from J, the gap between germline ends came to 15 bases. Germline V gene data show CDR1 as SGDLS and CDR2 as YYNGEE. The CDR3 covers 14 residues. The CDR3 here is CASSITGTSNEQFF. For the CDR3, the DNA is TGTGCCAGCAGCATAACCGGGACTTCAAATGAGCAGTTCTTC.

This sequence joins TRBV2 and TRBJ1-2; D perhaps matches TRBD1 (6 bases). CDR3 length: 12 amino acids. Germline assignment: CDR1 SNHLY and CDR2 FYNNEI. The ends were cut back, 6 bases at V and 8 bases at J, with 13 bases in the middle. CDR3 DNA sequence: TGTGCCAGCAGGCCTGCGGGACAAGGCTACACCTTC. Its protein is CASRPAGQGYTF. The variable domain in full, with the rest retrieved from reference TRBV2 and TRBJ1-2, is EPEVTQTPSHQVTQMGQEVILRCVPISNHLYFYWYRQILGQKVEFLVSFYNNEISEKSEIFDDQFSVERPDGSNFTLKIRSTKLEDSAMYFCASRPAGQGYTFGSGTRLTVV.

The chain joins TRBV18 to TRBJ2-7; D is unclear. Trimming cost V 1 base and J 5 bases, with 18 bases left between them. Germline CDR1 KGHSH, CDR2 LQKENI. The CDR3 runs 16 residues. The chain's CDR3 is CASSPLGTSRGDEQYF. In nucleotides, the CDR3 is TGTGCCAGCTCACCACTAGGAACATCCAGAGGCGACGAGCAGTACTTC.

CDR3 nucleotides: TGCAGCGTTCGCTGGGGGAGTAATCAGCCCCAGCATTTT. This sequence encodes CSVRWGSNQPQHF. This chain connects TRBV29-1 to TRBJ1-5; a weak D match, TRBD1 (5 bases). The CDR3 is made up of 13 amino acids. V gave up 5 bases and J gave up 4 bases, with 12 bases separating them. Looked up from germline, CDR1 is SQVTM and CDR2 is ANQGSEA.

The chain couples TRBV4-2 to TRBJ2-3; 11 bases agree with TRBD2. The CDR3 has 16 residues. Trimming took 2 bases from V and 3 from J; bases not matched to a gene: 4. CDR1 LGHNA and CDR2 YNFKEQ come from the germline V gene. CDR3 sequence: CASSQSSSGRTDTQYF. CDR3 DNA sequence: TGTGCCAGCAGCCAAAGTTCTAGCGGGAGGACAGATACGCAGTATTTT.

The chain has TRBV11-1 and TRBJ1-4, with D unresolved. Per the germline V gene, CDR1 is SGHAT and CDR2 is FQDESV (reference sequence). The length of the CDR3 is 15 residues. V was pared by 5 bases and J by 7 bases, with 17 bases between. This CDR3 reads CASSRRSRRGEKLFF. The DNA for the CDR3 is TGTGCCAGCAGCCGTCGGTCCCGCCGGGGTGAAAAACTGTTTTTT.

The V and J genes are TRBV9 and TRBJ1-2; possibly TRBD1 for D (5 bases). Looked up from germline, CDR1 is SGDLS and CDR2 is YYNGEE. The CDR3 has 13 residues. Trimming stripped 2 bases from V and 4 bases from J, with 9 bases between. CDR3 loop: CASSVTATYGYTF. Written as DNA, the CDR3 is TGTGCCAGCAGCGTGACAGCTACCTATGGCTACACCTTC.

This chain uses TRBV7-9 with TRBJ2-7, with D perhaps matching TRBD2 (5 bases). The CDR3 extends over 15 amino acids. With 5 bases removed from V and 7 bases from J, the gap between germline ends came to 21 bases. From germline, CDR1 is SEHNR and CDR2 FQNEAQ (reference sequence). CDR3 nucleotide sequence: TGTGCCAGCAGCCGCAACAGCGGATACCGAGAGGAGCAGTACTTC. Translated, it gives CASSRNSGYREEQYF.

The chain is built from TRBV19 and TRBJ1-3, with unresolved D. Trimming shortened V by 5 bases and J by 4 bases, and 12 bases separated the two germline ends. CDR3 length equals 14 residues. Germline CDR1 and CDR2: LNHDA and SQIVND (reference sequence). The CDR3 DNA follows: TGTGCCAGTAGTTTGAGTCGGGCCGGAAACACCATATATTTT. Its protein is CASSLSRAGNTIYF.

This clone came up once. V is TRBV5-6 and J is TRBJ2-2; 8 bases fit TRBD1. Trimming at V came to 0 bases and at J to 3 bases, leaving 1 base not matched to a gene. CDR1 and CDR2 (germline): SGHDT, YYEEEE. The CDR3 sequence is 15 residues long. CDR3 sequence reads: CASSLGQGYTGELFF. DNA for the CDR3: TGTGCCAGCAGCTTGGGACAGGGGTACACCGGGGAGCTGTTTTTT.

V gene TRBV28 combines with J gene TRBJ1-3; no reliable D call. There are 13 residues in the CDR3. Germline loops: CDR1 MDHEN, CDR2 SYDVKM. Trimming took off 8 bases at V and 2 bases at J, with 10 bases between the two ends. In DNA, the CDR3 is TGTGCCAGCGGGCTTAGCCCTGGAAACACCATATATTTT. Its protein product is CASGLSPGNTIYF.